This TCR beta chain was profiled in a study of blood T cells in healthy people across ages. Study information: There was about one barcoded beta molecule captured by template switching per two T cells.

Germline lookup yields CDR1 MNHEY and CDR2 SMNVEV (reference sequence). The CDR3 runs to 15 residues. Deletions cut 10 bases from V and 0 bases from J, with 16 bases between. Roughly 10 milliliters was the volume of peripheral blood drawn from each donor. No fewer than 5.5 micrograms of total RNA were isolated from every sample. Primed by a sample-barcoded 5' primer and a J-beta primer mix, a second PCR proceeded for 7 to 11 cycles. Every sample returned 2.5 million or more CDR3-containing paired-end reads. TCRdb reprocessed the 5' RACE reads via MiXCR and lists one record per CDR3 protein. This sample has about 1.8 million distinct CDR3 sequences, with roughly 49% found just once.

Sequenced input: blood. The genes are TRBV27 and TRBJ2-1, with D maybe TRBD1 (5 bases). This TCR was sampled from a woman in her thirties or forties in good health. The CDR3 DNA follows: TGTGCCACCCAGGGCGGACCGAGCTCCTACAATGAGCAGTTCTTC. Encoded protein: CATQGGPSSYNEQFF.